This TCR beta chain appears in the sequencing data of a study of T cell responses to AZD1222 COVID-19 vaccine. The CDR3 is made up of 16 amino acids. The V gene lost 3 bases and the J gene lost 5 bases, with 19 bases spanning the gap. CDR1 is SGHDN and CDR2 is FVKESK in the germline V gene. Data came from immunoSEQ multiplex PCR; TCRdb stores just in-frame clones and leaves some out. The sample consists of about 140,000 clones, roughly nine tenths of them appearing once. The genes are TRBV14 and TRBJ2-5, with TRBD2 as a possible D gene (6 bases). The receptor was isolated from an adult in good health. This sample comprised peripheral blood, obtained on day 0 of AZD1222 vaccination. CDR3 sequence: CASSHGLGGMGETQYF. DNA of the CDR3: TGTGCCAGCAGCCACGGCCTGGGGGGAATGGGGGAGACCCAGTACTTC.